A selection of T cell receptor beta chains follows, all from one sample in a study of cytomegalovirus exposure and HLA in healthy donors. The protocol was immunoSEQ multiplex PCR, while the TCRdb copy is restricted to in-frame clones and leaves out a portion. Of more than 85,000 clones listed, approximately 90% were seen once; the top ten hold approximately 1.4%. Sequencing was carried out using PBMCs. The receptors come from a woman under 40 in good health and CMV-seropositive. The CDR3 runs from the conserved cysteine through the conserved F or W. A D gene is named only where the DNA matches it firmly. Clone sizes are given selectively: once, few, many, or a class where the clone is expanded.

cdr3_length	clone_size	d_call	j_call	v_call	cdr3_nt	cdr3_aa
13	-	TRBD1	TRBJ2-7	TRBV6-1	TGTGCCAGCAGGACAGGGGGGGGCTACGAGCAGTACTTC	CASRTGGGYEQYF
14	once	-	TRBJ1-2	TRBV19	TGTGCCACCCGACGGGGGGCGCAGGACTATGGCTACACCTTC	CATRRGAQDYGYTF
13	once	-	TRBJ1-1	TRBV6-1	TGTGCCAGCAGTCAGGGGTTCAACACTGAAGCTTTCTTT	CASSQGFNTEAFF
16	-	TRBD1	TRBJ1-3	TRBV4-2	TGTGCCAGCAGCCAAGCGGGACAGGCCTCTGGAAACACCATATATTTT	CASSQAGQASGNTIYF
14	-	TRBD1	TRBJ2-7	TRBV11-3	TGTGCCAGCAGCCGCGGGACAGGCGAATACGAGCAGTACTTC	CASSRGTGEYEQYF
13	-	-	TRBJ2-5	TRBV19	TGTGCCAGTAGTATAGTTAGTGGAGAGACCCAGTACTTC	CASSIVSGETQYF
13	-	-	TRBJ1-1	TRBV6-6	TGTGCCAGCAGATGGGAGGAGAACACTGAAGCTTTCTTT	CASRWEENTEAFF
12	-	-	TRBJ1-1	TRBV30	TGTGCCTGGATCCCCTTAAACACTGAAGCTTTCTTT	CAWIPLNTEAFF
15	-	TRBD2	TRBJ2-1	TRBV9	TGTGCCAGCAGCGCGGGACTAGCGGAGTACAATGAGCAGTTCTTC	CASSAGLAEYNEQFF
14	-	-	TRBJ1-5	TRBV19	TGTGCCAGTAACACAGGAAATAGCAATCAGCCCCAGCATTTT	CASNTGNSNQPQHF
16	-	-	TRBJ2-7	TRBV19	TGTGCCAGTAGTAAAAAGGTCTCCGGAGGGAACTACGAGCAGTACTTC	CASSKKVSGGNYEQYF
16	-	TRBD2	TRBJ2-1	TRBV5-4	TGTGCCAGCAGCACAGTAAGCGGGAGGAACTACAATGAGCAGTTCTTC	CASSTVSGRNYNEQFF
13	-	-	TRBJ1-2	TRBV7-6	TGTGCCAGCAGCCCCGGACATATCTATGGCTACACCTTC	CASSPGHIYGYTF
18	-	TRBD2	TRBJ2-1	TRBV7-3	TGTGCCAGCAGCTTAAACCCCACCCTCAGCGGGAGGGACAATGAGCAGTTCTTC	CASSLNPTLSGRDNEQFF
16	-	TRBD1	TRBJ1-2	TRBV7-9	TGTGCCAGCGGGGGACAGCCTATGATAATCAACTATGGCTACACCTTC	CASGGQPMIINYGYTF
14	-	TRBD1	TRBJ1-2	TRBV19	TGTGCCAGTAGTATTGGGACAGGGTTCGATGGCTACACCTTC	CASSIGTGFDGYTF
13	-	-	TRBJ2-1	TRBV7-2	TGTGCCAGCACCGGGTCCCCCTGGGATGAGCAGTTCTTC	CASTGSPWDEQFF
14	-	-	TRBJ2-7	TRBV10-2	TGCGCCAGCAGAAAGGGGTCGTCGCAGTACGAGCAGTACTTC	CASRKGSSQYEQYF
14	-	TRBD2	TRBJ2-3	TRBV30	TGTGCCTGGAGTAAGGGACGGGAGGGAGATACGCAGTATTTT	CAWSKGREGDTQYF
11	-	-	TRBJ2-5	TRBV20-1	TGCAGTCTTAGCGGACAAGAGACCCAGTACTTC	CSLSGQETQYF